Listed here is a single T cell receptor (beta chain). As yet, its antigen is unknown. The data were obtained in a study of cytomegalovirus exposure and HLA in healthy donors. Notes on the study in general: A later analysis by the authors found several of the most significant clusters apparently linked to common viral pathogens.

V gave up 6 bases and J gave up 4 bases, with 19 bases separating them. Germline CDR1 MGHDK, CDR2 SYGVNS. The CDR3 extends over 16 amino acids. A multiplex PCR was run with 60 Vbeta primers and 13 Jbeta primers. Sequencing used immunoSEQ multiplex PCR; TCRdb keeps in-frame clones, though not all of them. The top ten clones hold approximately 2% of a sample with some 98,000 clones, roughly 79% of them seen once. The origin of this receptor is a man in his forties in good health and CMV-seronegative. Material: PBMCs. The gene calls are TRBV25-1 and TRBJ2-4, with D possibly being TRBD2 (5 bases). CDR3 sequence reads: CASRDDHGKGKNIQYF. Here the CDR3 DNA reads TGTGCCAGCAGGGATGACCACGGGAAAGGAAAAAACATTCAGTACTTC.